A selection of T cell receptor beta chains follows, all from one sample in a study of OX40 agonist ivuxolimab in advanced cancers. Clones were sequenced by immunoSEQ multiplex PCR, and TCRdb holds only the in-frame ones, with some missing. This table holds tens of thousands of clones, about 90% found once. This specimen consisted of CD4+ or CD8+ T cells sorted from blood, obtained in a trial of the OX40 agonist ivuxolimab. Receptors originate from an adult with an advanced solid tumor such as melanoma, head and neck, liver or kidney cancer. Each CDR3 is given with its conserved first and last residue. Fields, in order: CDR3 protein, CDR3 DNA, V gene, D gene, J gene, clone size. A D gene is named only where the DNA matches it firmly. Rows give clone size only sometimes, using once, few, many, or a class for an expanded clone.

CASSVGSRLARYNEQFF	TGTGCCAGCAGCGTAGGGTCGCGGCTAGCGAGGTACAATGAGCAGTTCTTC	TRBV9	-	TRBJ2-1	-
CASSPGTSGSFGYEQYF	TGTGCCAGCAGCCCCGGGACTAGCGGGAGTTTTGGCTACGAGCAGTACTTC	TRBV5-4	TRBD2	TRBJ2-7	-
CASSLGLAGSYNEQFF	TGTGCCAGCAGCTTAGGACTAGCGGGAAGTTACAATGAGCAGTTCTTC	TRBV11-1	TRBD2	TRBJ2-1	-
CASSIKTGGRQPQHF	TGTGCCAGTAGTATTAAGACAGGGGGCAGGCAGCCCCAGCATTTT	TRBV19	TRBD1	TRBJ1-5	-
CASSLGGTNRQPQHF	TGTGCCAGCAGTCTAGGGGGGACTAACCGTCAGCCCCAGCATTTT	TRBV28	-	TRBJ1-5	-
CASSAGQGADTQYF	TGTGCCAGCAGCGCGGGACAGGGGGCAGATACGCAGTATTTT	TRBV9	TRBD1	TRBJ2-3	-
CASSPAEFTDTQYF	TGTGCCAGCAGCCCCGCCGAGTTTACAGATACGCAGTATTTT	TRBV27	-	TRBJ2-3	-
CATPVAGLFF	TGTGCCACCCCGGTGGCGGGGCTGTTTTTT	TRBV6-1	-	TRBJ2-2	-
CASSQTATQYEQYF	TGTGCCAGCTCACAGACAGCAACCCAATACGAGCAGTACTTC	TRBV18	-	TRBJ2-7	-
CASLRGRGPAYEQYF	TGTGCCAGCCTTCGTGGCAGGGGGCCCGCCTACGAGCAGTACTTC	TRBV28	TRBD1	TRBJ2-7	-
CASSYSTGLPYEQYF	TGTGCCAGCAGTTACTCGACAGGGCTCCCCTACGAGCAGTACTTC	TRBV6-5	TRBD1	TRBJ2-7	once
CASSLGGPLSYEQYF	TGTGCCAGCAGCTTAGGCGGGCCACTCTCCTACGAGCAGTACTTC	TRBV13	-	TRBJ2-7	once
CASSTDARSGANVLTF	TGCGCCAGCAGTACGGACGCCCGCTCTGGGGCCAACGTCCTGACTTTC	TRBV5-1	-	TRBJ2-6	-
CASSYVGQPQHF	TGTGCCAGCAGTTACGTGGGCCAGCCCCAGCATTTT	TRBV6-6	-	TRBJ1-5	-
CASSRSRQGASYEQYF	TGTGCCAGCAGCCGATCTAGACAGGGGGCTTCCTACGAGCAGTACTTC	TRBV11-2	TRBD1	TRBJ2-7	-
CASSLHRTGELTDTQYF	TGTGCCAGCTCACTCCATCGGACAGGTGAACTCACAGATACGCAGTATTTT	TRBV18	TRBD1	TRBJ2-3	-
CASTPRGGRTVNEQYF	TGTGCCAGCACACCCCGCGGCGGGAGGACTGTGAACGAGCAGTACTTC	TRBV28	TRBD2	TRBJ2-7	-
CASSLGQGGVRDTGELFF	TGTGCCAGCAGCTTAGGGCAGGGCGGAGTGCGAGACACCGGGGAGCTGTTTTTT	TRBV7-9	-	TRBJ2-2	-
CASSRTGSANTIYF	TGTGCCAGCAGCCGGACAGGGTCTGCAAACACCATATATTTT	TRBV5-8	TRBD1	TRBJ1-3	-
CASSSRDLRLNSPLHF	TGTGCCAGCAGCTCCAGGGACCTACGCCTAAATTCACCCCTCCACTTT	TRBV7-9	-	TRBJ1-6	-
CASSYPPGLAGDEQYF	TGTGCCAGCAGTTACCCCCCGGGACTAGCGGGAGACGAGCAGTACTTC	TRBV6-5	TRBD2	TRBJ2-7	-
CASSRREAATGNEKLFF	TGTGCCAGCAGCCGCCGGGAGGCCGCGACGGGTAATGAAAAACTGTTTTTT	TRBV27	-	TRBJ1-4	once
CASSGVRTSGLFTDTQYF	TGTGCCAGCAGTGGGGTTCGGACTAGCGGGCTTTTCACAGATACGCAGTATTTT	TRBV7-6	TRBD2	TRBJ2-3	-
CASSPRTGFFDTQYF	TGTGCCAGCAGCCCCCGCACGGGATTTTTTGATACGCAGTATTTT	TRBV9	-	TRBJ2-3	-
CASSLPGQSEKLFF	TGTGCCAGCAGCTTGCCGGGACAAAGTGAAAAACTGTTTTTT	TRBV5-4	-	TRBJ1-4	-
CASSRLGGRETQYF	TGTGCCAGCTCACGGCTGGGCGGACGGGAGACCCAGTACTTC	TRBV18	-	TRBJ2-5	-
CASSDSRGADEQFF	TGTGCCAGCAGTGACTCGAGGGGGGCTGATGAGCAGTTCTTC	TRBV6-4	-	TRBJ2-1	-
CASSPARGLGVRAYEQYF	TGTGCCAGCTCACCAGCCAGGGGGCTCGGGGTGCGCGCCTACGAGCAGTACTTC	TRBV18	TRBD1	TRBJ2-7	-
CASTKGLAGGIYNEQFF	TGTGCCAGCACTAAGGGACTAGCGGGAGGGATCTACAATGAGCAGTTCTTC	TRBV28	TRBD2	TRBJ2-1	-
CASSPKRDNEQFF	TGTGCCAGCAGCCCAAAGCGGGACAATGAGCAGTTCTTC	TRBV11-3	-	TRBJ2-1	-
CASRGSMETQYF	TGTGCCAGTCGCGGGAGCATGGAGACCCAGTACTTC	TRBV19	TRBD2	TRBJ2-5	-
CASSIAKGAGQPQHF	TGTGCCAGTAGTATAGCCAAGGGGGCGGGTCAGCCCCAGCATTTT	TRBV19	TRBD1	TRBJ1-5	-
CASSDRGRKFEQYF	TGTGCCAGCAGTGACAGGGGGCGAAAGTTTGAGCAGTACTTC	TRBV6-1	TRBD1	TRBJ2-7	few
CASSYYNTGSGELFF	TGTGCCAGCAGCTATTATAATACGGGCTCCGGGGAGCTGTTTTTT	TRBV27	-	TRBJ2-2	-
CASSQQLAGLGNEQYF	TGTGCCAGCAGCCAGCAACTAGCGGGTTTAGGGAACGAGCAGTACTTC	TRBV4-2	TRBD2	TRBJ2-7	once
CASSLARGLFSRTEAFF	TGCGCCAGCAGCTTGGCCAGGGGGCTCTTTTCGCGCACTGAAGCTTTCTTT	TRBV5-1	TRBD1	TRBJ1-1	-
CASSLEERTWYEQYF	TGTGCCAGCAGCTTAGAGGAGAGGACCTGGTACGAGCAGTACTTC	TRBV7-2	-	TRBJ2-7	-